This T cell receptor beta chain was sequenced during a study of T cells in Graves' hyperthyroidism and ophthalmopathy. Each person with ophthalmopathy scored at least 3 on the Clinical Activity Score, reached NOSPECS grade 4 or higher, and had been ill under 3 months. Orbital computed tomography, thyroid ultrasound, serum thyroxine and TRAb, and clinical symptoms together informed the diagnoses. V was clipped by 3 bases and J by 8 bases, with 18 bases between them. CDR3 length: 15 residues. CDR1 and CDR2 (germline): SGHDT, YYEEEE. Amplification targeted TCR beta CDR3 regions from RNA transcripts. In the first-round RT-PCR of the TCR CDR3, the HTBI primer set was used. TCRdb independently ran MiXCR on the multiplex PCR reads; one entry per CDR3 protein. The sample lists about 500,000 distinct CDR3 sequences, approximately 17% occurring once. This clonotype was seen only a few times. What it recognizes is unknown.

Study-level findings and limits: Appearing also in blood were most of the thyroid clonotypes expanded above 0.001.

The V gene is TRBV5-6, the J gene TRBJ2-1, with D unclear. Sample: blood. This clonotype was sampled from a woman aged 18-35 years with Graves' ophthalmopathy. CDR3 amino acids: CASSSQDSKVHEQFF. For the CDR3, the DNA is TGTGCCAGCAGCTCGCAGGATAGTAAAGTCCATGAGCAGTTCTTC.